The rows below give T cell receptor beta chains drawn from one sample of a study of blood T cell repertoires in COVID-19. Produced via immunoSEQ multiplex PCR; TCRdb's table is partial and in-frame only. The sample yields roughly 220,000 clones, about 85% seen once. Sequenced: peripheral blood. The receptors come from a man over 45 who had recovered from COVID-19. CDR3s include the opening cysteine and the closing phenylalanine or tryptophan. D genes are given only for firm matches. Some rows mark clone size as missing; the rest say once, few, many or name a class of expanded clone.

D	size	V	J	DNA	CDR3
TRBD1	NA	TRBV5-1	TRBJ1-2	TGCGCCAGCAGCTTGTTGATTGAGGGGGCAATTGGCTACACCTTC	CASSLLIEGAIGYTF
TRBD1	NA	TRBV28	TRBJ1-5	TGTGCCAGCATCGTAGGACAGGGCGGCAATCAGCCCCAGCATTTT	CASIVGQGGNQPQHF
NA	NA	TRBV12-3/TRBV12-4	TRBJ1-5	TGTGCCAGCAGTCCTCAAACAAATCAGCCCCAGCATTTT	CASSPQTNQPQHF
TRBD1	once	TRBV7-9	TRBJ1-3	TGTGCCAGCAGCGGGACGGGGACAGGGTCTGGAAACACCATATATTTT	CASSGTGTGSGNTIYF
NA	NA	TRBV28	TRBJ2-7	TGTGCCAGCAGTTTTCGAAAAGTTTTGAGCTACGAGCAGTACTTC	CASSFRKVLSYEQYF
TRBD1	NA	TRBV19	TRBJ1-2	TGTGCCAGCGTAGAGAACAGGGGGCTCTATGGCTACACCTTC	CASVENRGLYGYTF
TRBD1	NA	TRBV10-2	TRBJ1-4	TGCGCCAGCAGTGAACAGGGGGGTAATGAAAAACTGTTTTTT	CASSEQGGNEKLFF
TRBD1	NA	TRBV28	TRBJ1-2	TGTGCCAGCAGTTTATCTACAGGGGTTTACTATGGCTACACCTTC	CASSLSTGVYYGYTF
NA	NA	TRBV28	TRBJ1-2	TGTGCCAGCAGTCGAGGGAATTCCTATGGCTACACCTTC	CASSRGNSYGYTF
TRBD1	NA	TRBV29-1	TRBJ2-7	TGCAGCGTTACCGGACAGGGGGTGATACACGAGCAGTACTTC	CSVTGQGVIHEQYF
NA	once	TRBV9	TRBJ2-2	TGTGCCAGCAGCGTAGACTACACCGGGGAGCTGTTTTTT	CASSVDYTGELFF
NA	NA	TRBV9	TRBJ1-3	TGTGCCAGCAGCGGGGGCCTTACCTCTGGAAACACCATATATTTT	CASSGGLTSGNTIYF
NA	NA	TRBV5-4	TRBJ2-2	TGTGCCAGCAGCGAAAACTCGGCAGGGACGAACACCGGGGAGCTGTTTTTT	CASSENSAGTNTGELFF
NA	NA	TRBV6-5	TRBJ2-7	TGTGCCAGCAGTTTCCTCCCCCTAGCGTCCTACGAGCAGTACTTC	CASSFLPLASYEQYF
TRBD1	NA	TRBV11-2	TRBJ2-5	TGTGCCAGCAGGACCTTCGGGACAGGAACCCAAGAGACCCAGTACTTC	CASRTFGTGTQETQYF
NA	NA	TRBV28	TRBJ1-2	TGTGCCAGCAGTCCCCCGGGGGGACTGAGTGGCTACACCTTC	CASSPPGGLSGYTF
NA	once	TRBV4-2	TRBJ2-4	TGTGCCAGCAGCCCGGCCGGAGGGGTTAAAAACATTCAGTACTTC	CASSPAGGVKNIQYF
NA	NA	TRBV29-1	TRBJ1-2	TGCAGCTATTGGACAGCTAACTATGGCTACACCTTC	CSYWTANYGYTF
NA	NA	TRBV19	TRBJ1-4	TGTGCCAGTAGTACACGTTCGAGGGAGAATGAAAAACTGTTTTTT	CASSTRSRENEKLFF
NA	few	TRBV29-1	TRBJ1-1	TGCAGCGTCGTGACTACATCCTACACTGAAGCTTTCTTT	CSVVTTSYTEAFF
NA	NA	TRBV21-1	TRBJ2-6	TGTGCCAGCAGCCGACCGGGACAGGCATGCTCTGGGGCCAACGTCCTGACTTTC	CASSRPGQACSGANVLTF
TRBD2	NA	TRBV7-6	TRBJ2-1	TGTGCCAGCAGCCAAAGGACTAGCGGGAGCGGGGAGCAGTTCTTC	CASSQRTSGSGEQFF
NA	NA	TRBV12-3/TRBV12-4	TRBJ2-1	TGTGCCAGCAGTTTGCGGCTTGACAATGAGCAGTTCTTC	CASSLRLDNEQFF
NA	NA	TRBV3-1/TRBV3-2	TRBJ1-1	TGTGCCAGCAGCCAAGCAGGGTACCCGAACACTGAAGCTTTCTTT	CASSQAGYPNTEAFF
NA	few	TRBV19	TRBJ1-1	TGTGCCAGTACGTTAATGAACACTGAAGCTTTCTTT	CASTLMNTEAFF
TRBD2	NA	TRBV5-5	TRBJ2-1	TGTGCCAGCAGCCCTGGAGGGGCTAGCGGGGGCAATGAGCAGTTCTTC	CASSPGGASGGNEQFF
NA	once	TRBV19	TRBJ2-2	TGTGCCAGTAGTATCGCTAGCGCGTTGACCGGGGAGCTGTTTTTT	CASSIASALTGELFF